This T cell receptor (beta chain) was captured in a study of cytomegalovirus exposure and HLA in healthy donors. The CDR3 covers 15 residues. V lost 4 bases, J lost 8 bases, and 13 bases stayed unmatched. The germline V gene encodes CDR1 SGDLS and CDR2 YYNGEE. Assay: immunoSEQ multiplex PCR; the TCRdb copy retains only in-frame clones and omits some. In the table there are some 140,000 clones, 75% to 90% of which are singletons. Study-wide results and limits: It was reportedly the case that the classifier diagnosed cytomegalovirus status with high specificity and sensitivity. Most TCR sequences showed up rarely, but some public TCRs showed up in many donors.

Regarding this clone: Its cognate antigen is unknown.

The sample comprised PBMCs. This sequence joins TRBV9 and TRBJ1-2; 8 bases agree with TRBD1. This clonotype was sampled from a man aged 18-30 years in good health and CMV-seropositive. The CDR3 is CASSSGQANYGGYTF. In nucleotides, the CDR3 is TGTGCCAGCAGCTCGGGACAGGCAAACTATGGGGGCTACACCTTC.